These 17 T cell receptor beta chains originate from one sample sequenced in a study of blood T cell repertoires in COVID-19. Some clones are missing from TCRdb's copy, which holds only in-frame ones; the method was immunoSEQ multiplex PCR. Here the sample spans around 100,000 clones, approximately 80% being singletons. The sample consisted of peripheral blood. The receptors were gathered from a woman aged 40 to 50 with acute or convalescent COVID-19.

J is TRBJ2-1 and V is TRBV18; possible D gene TRBD1, 5 bases. Germline CDR1 is KGHSH and CDR2 is LQKENI. Deletions cut 3 bases from V and 4 bases from J, with 13 bases between. The CDR3 consists of 15 residues. Written as DNA, the CDR3 is TGTGCCAGCTCACCCCAGGGTACCGGGTACAATGAGCAGTTCTTC. It specifies CASSPQGTGYNEQFF.

The chain uses TRBV25-1 and TRBJ2-7; no reliable D call. The CDR3 contains 13 residues. From germline, CDR1 is MGHDK and CDR2 SYGVNS. Trimming cost V 3 bases and J 2 bases, with 8 bases left between them. The DNA of the CDR3 is TGTGCCAGCAGTGATTCCAGGACCTACGAGCAGTACTTC. Translating it yields CASSDSRTYEQYF.

The CDR3 region has the DNA TGTGCCAGCATCGAGGCCCTTTGGGTCGGCGAGAACACCGGGGAGCTGTTTTTT. Translation: CASIEALWVGENTGELFF. The genes are TRBV2 and TRBJ2-2; D is unresolved. Between the trimmed V and J ends, which lost 7 bases and 1 base, there was a span of 22 bases. CDR1 and CDR2 from the germline V gene are SNHLY and FYNNEI. CDR3 length: 18 residues. The complete variable domain, with remaining parts taken from reference TRBV2 and TRBJ2-2, reads EPEVTQTPSHQVTQMGQEVILRCVPISNHLYFYWYRQILGQKVEFLVSFYNNEISEKSEIFDDQFSVERPDGSNFTLKIRSTKLEDSAMYFCASIEALWVGENTGELFFGEGSRLTVL.

V gene TRBV29-1 combines with J gene TRBJ1-4; TRBD1 agrees at 9 bases. V lost 3 bases, J lost 8 bases, and 7 bases stayed unmatched. Germline CDR1 is SQVTM and CDR2 is ANQGSEA. The CDR3 runs to 14 residues. The CDR3 DNA is TGCAGCGTTGATGGCGGGGGGACAGGGGAAAAACTGTTTTTT. Translated: CSVDGGGTGEKLFF.

This clone appeared a few times. The chain couples TRBV5-8 to TRBJ2-3, with 8 bases aligning to TRBD2. Germline values: CDR1 SGHTS, CDR2 YDEGEE. V lost 4 bases and J lost 4; bases outside the gene matches: 8. The CDR3 is 15 residues long. CDR3 sequence reads: CASSRGGNRADTQYF. The CDR3 bases are TGTGCCAGCAGCCGGGGGGGGAATAGAGCAGATACGCAGTATTTT.

This rearrangement joins TRBV3-1 (or the pseudogene TRBV3-2) to TRBJ1-1; 7 nucleotides align to TRBD1. Per the germline V gene, CDR1 is LGHDT and CDR2 is YNNKEL (reference sequence). The CDR3 length is 15 residues. With 3 bases clipped from V and 1 base from J, the junction kept 5 bases outside the gene matches. CDR3 sequence: CASSQRTGGNTEAFF. CDR3 DNA: TGTGCCAGCAGCCAGAGGACAGGTGGGAACACTGAAGCTTTCTTT.

V gene TRBV5-4 combines with J gene TRBJ1-3; D may be TRBD1 (6 bases). V was trimmed by 3 bases and J by 2 bases, leaving 15 bases between them. The CDR3 consists of 16 residues. Germline V gene data show CDR1 as SGHNT and CDR2 as YYREEE (reference sequence). The CDR3 region is CASSSTGHRAGNTIYF. Here the CDR3 DNA reads TGTGCCAGCAGCTCAACAGGGCACCGAGCTGGAAACACCATATATTTT.

This chain joins TRBV6-5 and TRBJ1-2, with 7 bases identical to TRBD1. Germline V CDR1 and CDR2: MNHEY, SVGAGI. With V trimmed by 5 bases and J by 7 bases, 13 bases remained unmatched. This CDR3 comprises 15 residues. Here the CDR3 reads CASSTLVDRVSGYTF. As DNA, the CDR3 is TGTGCCAGCAGTACCCTGGTAGACAGGGTCTCTGGCTACACCTTC.

This chain uses TRBV5-6 with TRBJ1-5; 7 nucleotides match TRBD1. The V segment lost 5 bases and the J segment 3 bases; nucleotides outside the gene matches: 5. In germline, CDR1 is SGHDT, CDR2 YYEEEE. This CDR3 spans 14 amino acids. The CDR3: CASSKGQINQPQHF. The DNA for the CDR3 is TGTGCCAGCAGTAAGGGACAGATCAATCAGCCCCAGCATTTT.

The V and J genes are TRBV7-2 and TRBJ1-6; no definite D call. The CDR3 contains 16 residues. Germline V gene sequence: CDR1 SGHTA, CDR2 FQGNSA. V gave up 0 bases and J gave up 6 bases, with 12 bases separating them. The CDR3 reads CASSLARAVSNSPLHF. The DNA of the CDR3 is TGTGCCAGCAGCTTAGCGAGGGCGGTTTCTAATTCACCCCTCCACTTT.

The V call is TRBV11-2, the J call TRBJ2-1, with D possibly matching TRBD1 (5 bases). Between the trimmed V and J ends, which lost 1 base and 3 bases, there was a span of 10 bases. Germline V CDR1 and CDR2: SGHAT, FQNNGV. The CDR3 loop spans 15 amino acids. The CDR3 DNA reads TGTGCCAGCAGCTTAGTACACAGGTACTACAATGAGCAGTTCTTC. Protein sequence: CASSLVHRYYNEQFF.

The gene calls are TRBV7-3 and TRBJ2-3; 8 bases agree with TRBD2. From germline, CDR1 is SGHTA and CDR2 FQGTGA. Trimming cost V 3 bases and J 6 bases; bases outside gene matches: 2. The CDR3 spans 13 residues. CDR3 coding DNA: TGTGCCAGCAGCTTCGGGGGGGATGATACGCAGTATTTT. Residues: CASSFGGDDTQYF.

The chain combines TRBV2 with TRBJ2-7; 7 nucleotides match TRBD1. This CDR3 spans 13 amino acids. CDR1 and CDR2 from the germline V gene are SNHLY and FYNNEI. Unmatched junction bases numbered 6, after V lost 7 bases and J lost 3 bases. In nucleotides, the CDR3 is TGTGCCAGCAAACGTGACAGGGACTACGAGCAGTACTTC. This encodes CASKRDRDYEQYF.

J is TRBJ2-7 and V is TRBV19; D remains unclear. The CDR3 covers 12 residues. From germline, CDR1 is LNHDA and CDR2 SQIVND (reference sequence). V lost 4 bases and J lost 4, with 8 bases in between. CDR3 sequence: CASSRGAYEQYF. CDR3 DNA: TGTGCCAGTAGTAGAGGCGCTTACGAGCAGTACTTC.

As regards this clone: The same CDR3 arises from other DNA sequences in this sample as well. Written as DNA, the CDR3 is TGTGCCAGCAGGGGACAGGGCACCTACGAGCAGTACTTC. Protein product: CASRGQGTYEQYF. The J gene is TRBJ2-7, the V gene TRBV2, with 9 bases fitting TRBD1. CDR1 is SNHLY and CDR2 is FYNNEI in the germline V gene. Germline trimming cut 6 bases from V and 2 bases from J; bases unmatched to any gene: 2. The CDR3 runs to 13 residues.

J is TRBJ2-3 and V is TRBV15; the D is unclear. The CDR3 consists of 13 residues. The V gene's germline CDR1 is LNHNV and CDR2 YYDKDF (reference sequence). Trimming took off 0 bases at V and 1 base at J, with 2 bases between the two ends. CDR3 sequence reads: CATSRDGTDTQYF. Written as DNA, the CDR3 is TGTGCCACCAGCAGAGACGGCACAGATACGCAGTATTTT.

The chain employs TRBV7-3 and TRBJ2-1, with a weak D call TRBD2 (6 bases). V was pared by 5 bases and J by 5 bases, with 13 bases between. This CDR3 has 14 residues. Germline loops: CDR1 SGHTA, CDR2 FQGTGA. The CDR3 protein is CASSLVGGNNEQFF. Here the CDR3 DNA reads TGTGCCAGCAGCCTAGTGGGGGGAAACAATGAGCAGTTCTTC.